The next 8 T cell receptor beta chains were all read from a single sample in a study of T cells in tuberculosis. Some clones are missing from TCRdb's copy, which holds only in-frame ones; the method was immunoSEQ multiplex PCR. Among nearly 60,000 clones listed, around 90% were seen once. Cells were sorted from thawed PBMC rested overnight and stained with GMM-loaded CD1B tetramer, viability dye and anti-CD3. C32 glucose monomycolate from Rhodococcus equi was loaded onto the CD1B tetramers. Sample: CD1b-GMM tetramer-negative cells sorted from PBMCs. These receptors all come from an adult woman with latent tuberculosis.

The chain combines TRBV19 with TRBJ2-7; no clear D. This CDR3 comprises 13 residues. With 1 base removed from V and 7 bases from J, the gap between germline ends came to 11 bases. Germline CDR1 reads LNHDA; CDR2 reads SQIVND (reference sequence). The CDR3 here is CASSIALETEQYF. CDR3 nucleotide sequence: TGTGCCAGTAGTATAGCCCTAGAGACGGAGCAGTACTTC.

CDR3 region: CASRGLSSYEQYF. The CDR3 region has the DNA TGTGCCAGCAGGGGACTGAGCTCCTACGAGCAGTACTTC. The chain is built from TRBV27 and TRBJ2-7, with D maybe TRBD2 (6 bases). Trimming removed 6 bases from V and 0 bases from J, with 9 bases in between. This CDR3 is built from 13 residues. Germline CDR1 is MNHEY and CDR2 is SMNVEV (reference sequence).

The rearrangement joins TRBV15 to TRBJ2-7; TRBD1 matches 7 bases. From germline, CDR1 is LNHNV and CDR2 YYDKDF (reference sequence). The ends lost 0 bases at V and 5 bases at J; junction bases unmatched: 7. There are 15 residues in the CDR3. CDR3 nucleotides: TGTGCCACCAGCAGAGATCGCACAGGGGTCAACGAGCAGTACTTC. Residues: CATSRDRTGVNEQYF.

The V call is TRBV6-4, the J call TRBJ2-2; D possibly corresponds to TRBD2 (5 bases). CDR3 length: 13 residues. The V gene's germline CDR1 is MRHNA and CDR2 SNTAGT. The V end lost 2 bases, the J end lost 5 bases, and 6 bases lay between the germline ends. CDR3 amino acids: CASSDEGTGELFF. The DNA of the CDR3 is TGTGCCAGCAGTGACGAGGGAACCGGGGAGCTGTTTTTT.

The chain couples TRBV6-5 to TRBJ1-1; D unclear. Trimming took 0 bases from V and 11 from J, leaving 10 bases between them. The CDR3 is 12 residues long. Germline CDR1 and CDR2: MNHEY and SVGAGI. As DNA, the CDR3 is TGTGCCAGCAGTTACTCGATGAGTCCGGCTTTCTTT. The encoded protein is CASSYSMSPAFF.

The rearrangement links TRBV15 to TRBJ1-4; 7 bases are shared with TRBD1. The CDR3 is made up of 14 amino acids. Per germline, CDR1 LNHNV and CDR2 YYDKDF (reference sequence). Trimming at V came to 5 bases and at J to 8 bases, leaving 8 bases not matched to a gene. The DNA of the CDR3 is TGTGCCACCAGCCTTGGGACAGAACCCGAAAAACTGTTTTTT. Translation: CATSLGTEPEKLFF.

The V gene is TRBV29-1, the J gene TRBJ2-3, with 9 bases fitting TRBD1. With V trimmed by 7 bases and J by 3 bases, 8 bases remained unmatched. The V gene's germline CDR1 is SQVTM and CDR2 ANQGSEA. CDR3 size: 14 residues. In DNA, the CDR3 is TGCAGCGCCGCCGGGACAGGGAGTACAGATACGCAGTATTTT. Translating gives CSAAGTGSTDTQYF.

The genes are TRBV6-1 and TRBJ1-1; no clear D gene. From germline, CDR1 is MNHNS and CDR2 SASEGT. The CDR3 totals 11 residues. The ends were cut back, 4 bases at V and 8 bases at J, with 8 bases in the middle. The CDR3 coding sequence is TGTGCCAGCAGTGCTGAGGGCGAAGCTTTCTTT. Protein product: CASSAEGEAFF.